This T cell receptor (beta chain) was obtained from a study of CD8 T cells in ankylosing spondylitis. This CDR3 has 14 amino acids. V lost 3 bases and J lost 5, with 14 bases in between. One entry per CDR3 protein, called by TCRdb with MiXCR from the 5' RACE reads. The table includes about 360,000 distinct CDR3 sequences, approximately 20% detected once. The V gene is TRBV12-3 or TRBV12-4, the J gene TRBJ2-7; TRBD2 is a possible D gene (6 bases). Input material: blood, either unsorted or a sorted T cell fraction (not recorded which). This TCR came from a male donor with ankylosing spondylitis or in good health (not recorded which). CDR3 DNA sequence: TGTGCCAGCAGTTTGGAGGGGTTTAATAACGAGCAGTACTTC. Its translation is CASSLEGFNNEQYF.